This TCR beta chain stems from a study of shared clonotypes between healthy human individuals. Study-level points and caveats: Memory subsets had estimated richness that was generally smaller than that of naive subsets. The study found lower generation probabilities in non-shared clonotypes than in those shared by all four donors.

Note on this clone: The target antigen is unknown.

With 2 bases removed from V and 2 bases from J, the gap between germline ends came to 15 bases. CDR1 and CDR2 (germline): LGHNT, FRNRAP. The CDR3 is 17 residues long. The method was immunoSEQ multiplex PCR; TCRdb's version includes in-frame clones alone and lacks a portion of them. The repertoire holds roughly 1,000,000 clones, with 78% as singletons. The source is a man younger than 30 in good health. Some clones in this sample may be carry-over from other donors' samples. The sequencing sample was made of memory CD4+ T cells from PBMCs. Subset of the sample: CD45RA-negative fraction. The chain employs TRBV12-5 and TRBJ2-2, with D maybe TRBD1 (6 bases). CDR3 residues: CASGLILGALNTGELFF. The DNA for the CDR3 is TGTGCTAGTGGTTTGATTCTGGGGGCTTTAAACACCGGGGAGCTGTTTTTT. Variable domain in full (rest from reference TRBV12-5 and TRBJ2-2): DARVTQTPRHKVTEMGQEVTMRCQPILGHNTVFWYRQTMMQGLELLAYFRNRAPLDDSGMPKDRFSAEMPDATLATLKIQPSEPRDSAVYFCASGLILGALNTGELFFGEGSRLTVL.